This TCR beta chain is from a study of low-dose radiotherapy and immunotherapy resistance in tumors (dated by TCRdb to about 2022). Turning to the overall study: In Cohort 1, 0.5 Gy per fraction was delivered every 2 weeks, and a total PTV dose of 6.5 Gy was prescribed. Patients in Cohort 2 were given 1 Gy per fraction every two weeks, for a total of 13 Gy across 26 weeks. Patients were given nivolumab as a 240 mg flat dose every two weeks and ipilimumab at 1 mg/kg every six weeks, with both drugs delivered intravenously. Cyclophosphamide 200 mg/m2 was administered intravenously every two weeks, one day before each radiation and immunotherapy administration. Starting on cycle 1 day 1, patients took 300 mg of aspirin by mouth once a day for four cycles. First-strand cDNA was synthesized with Superscript III and a set of TRAV- and TRBV-specific primers, covering both TCRalpha and TCRbeta chains. The trial did not randomize participants into treatment groups. Eight patients were included in the translational analysis: three from the first dose cohort and the first five from the second dose cohort.

The cysteine opens and the phenylalanine closes a CDR3 of 15 amino acids. The retained sequence is limited to the CDR3, 45 bases, with the frame set at the first base. CDR1 LGHDT and CDR2 YNNKEL are derived from the germline V gene (reference sequence). Ends trimmed: V by 1 base, J by 3 bases; bases unmatched to a gene: 6. This clonotype was counted at least ten times. The antigen it recognizes is unknown. Base qualities were left out, and no much larger clone turns up one base away. The label giving this sample's time point can be read as: after trial treatment. This sample's treatment or condition label indicates: LDRT plus nivolumab, ipilimumab, low-dose cyclophosphamide and aspirin (RACIN trial). Donors were enrolled in RACIN, a single-arm phase I dose-escalation trial combining nivolumab, ipilimumab, aspirin, low-dose cyclophosphamide and low-dose radiotherapy. Eligible patients had advanced, TIL-negative solid tumors.

Sequencing relied on an Illumina HiSeq 2500. TCRs were amplified for 15 to 20 PCR cycles with Phusion, using a constant-region primer paired with the adapter attached to the V primers. Isolated mRNA was amplified with the MessageAmp II aRNA Amplification Kit, using a roughly 15-hour in vitro transcription at 37°C. The Dynabeads mRNA DIRECT Purification Kit was used to isolate mRNA for TCR sequencing. Indexed Illumina adapters were added in a second Phusion PCR of 25 cycles, after which AMPure XP beads were used to purify the products. Concerning the study's data processing: Custom Perl scripts pooled TCR sequences encoding the same protein, removed out-of-frame sequences and computed each clonotype's abundance. The analysis excluded TCR sequences that were supported by just one read. Shannon entropy, Gini index, clonality, richness, and the frequency of TCRs shared between repertoires were included as repertoire metrics. Using fastp trimming at Q25 and MiXCR clonotype assembly, TCRdb reanalyzed the public sequencing data and kept in-frame beta chains. Identical CDR3 proteins give one entry, which carries the most common genes and DNA. The V and J calls reflect TCRdb's pipeline rather than the authors' work. The sample table contains around 57,000 distinct CDR3 sequences; only one count was recorded for around a third of them. The top ten hold 8% to 9% of the sample.

Sequenced here: PBMCs, sampled after low-dose radiotherapy plus immunotherapy. This clonotype was obtained from a male donor with rectosigmoid adenocarcinoma. This sequence uses TRBV3-1 and TRBJ2-7; a stretch of 7 junction bases matches TRBD1. For the CDR3, the sequence is CASSQAPGQNYEQYF. The sequenced DNA is TGTGCCAGCAGCCAAGCCCCGGGACAGAACTACGAGCAGTACTTC.